This note documents a single T cell receptor (beta chain) sequence. It lacks a known antigen. The record has no base qualities; no much larger clone is one base away. The sample comes from a study of CD8 T cells in Susac syndrome (dated by TCRdb to between 2018 and 2021). Background on the whole study: Of the Susac syndrome patients who were sequenced, roughly eight were in clinical remission while 5 or 6 had clinically active disease. Susac syndrome patients were therapy-naive, on corticosteroids (some also receiving IVIg), or on IVIg alone at blood withdrawal. The study used repertoire sequencing to test whether antigen drove CD8+ T cell activation and differentiation in Susac syndrome. The clonality of the CD8+ T cell repertoire was compared across over 9 healthy donors, around 14 Susac syndrome patients and about 15 multiple sclerosis patients.

RNA was extracted with the RNeasy kit and about 0.5 to 1 ug was reverse transcribed using random hexamers. The immunoSEQ multiplex PCR assay, covering 54 Vbeta and 13 Jbeta segments, was used to amplify TCR beta CDR3 regions. To correct PCR amplification bias, a synthetic template baseline was used for both primer optimization and computational correction. Regarding the original processing steps: Reads were annotated to V, D and J genes according to IMGT and were analyzed with immunoSEQ Analyzer, with only productive sequences retained. Clonality was calculated as one minus the Shannon entropy normalized by log2 of the number of productive unique sequences. Public and private clones were assessed among the 100 most prevalent clones of each patient and control. Susac-specific clones were defined as absent from healthy and MS cohorts, 850 to 1,300 published viral clones and other ImmuneACCESS disease sequences. TCRdb reanalyzed the raw reads on its own, using fastp at Q25 for trimming and MiXCR for clone calling, and kept in-frame beta chains. Duplicate CDR3 protein sequences are folded into a single record with the most common DNA and genes. It is TCRdb's table, rather than the study itself, that gives the V and J calls and clone size. The sample profile shows about 140,000 distinct CDR3 sequences; 85% to 95% of them were found once. The top ten hold more than 0.15% of the sample.

The investigation overall reported the following: Sixteen and five Susac-specific public clones were found in the total CD8+ and CD8+ TEMRA repertoires, respectively. The number of individuals in the TCR sequencing and HLA analysis was acknowledged as relatively small. CD8+ repertoires in Susac syndrome showed clonal expansion, which was highest in CD8+ TEMRA cells and was greater in clinically active patients than in remitting patients.

Peripheral blood CD8+ and CD4+ T cells from healthy donors, Susac syndrome patients and multiple sclerosis patients were profiled using high-throughput TCR beta sequencing. Recently defined diagnostic criteria for definite or probable disease were met by the Susac syndrome patients. Bulk CD8+ and CD4+ T cells were purified by magnetic negative isolation, whereas CD8+ TEMRA cells were enriched by FACS. Blood was collected in EDTA tubes and processed within 24 hours, with PBMCs isolated through density gradient centrifugation. PBMCs intended for TCR sequencing were cryopreserved in liquid nitrogen and thawed later in a water bath at 37 degrees C. A purity of at least 90% was achieved for sorted or isolated CD4+, CD8+ and CD8+ TEMRA cells. Measured from the cysteine to the phenylalanine, the CDR3 is 17 residues long. The CDR3 DNA has 51 bases and is translated from base 1. CDR1 MDHEN and CDR2 SYDVKM are derived from the germline V gene. V and J are trimmed by 5 bases and 5 bases, and the gene matches miss 10 bases of the junction.

The V gene is TRBV28 and the J gene is TRBJ2-5, and 14 junction bases match TRBD2. Sequencing was performed on CD8+ T cells from PBMCs. The sequence was obtained from a human donor with Susac syndrome. The DNA sequence is TGTGCCAGCAGTGAGGGACTAGCGGGAGTGTTGTTTGAGACCCAGTACTTC. Its translation reads: CASSEGLAGVLFETQYF.